This T cell receptor (beta chain) derives from a study of molecular identifiers for immune sequencing clone quantification. Germline values: CDR1 PRHDT, CDR2 FYEKMQ (reference sequence). This CDR3 comprises 18 residues. With listed TCR primers and previously described methods, bulk TCR libraries were prepared. Each CDR3 protein gets one entry after TCRdb re-called the PCR reads with MiXCR. Seen here are 460,000 or so distinct CDR3 sequences, roughly 26% observed once, and the top ten hold approximately 0.8%. This clonotype came up once. A read error is likely, as this CDR3 ends without the conserved phenylalanine or tryptophan.

What was sequenced was naive CD8+ T cells from blood, with Jurkat cell RNA spiked in. Described subset: FACS-sorted CD8+CD4-CCR7+CD45RA+ naive T cells. The rearrangement links TRBV13 to TRBJ1-4, with TRBD1 as a possible D gene (6 bases). This TCR came from a human donor in good health. Some libraries in this study had Jurkat cell RNA spiked in. DNA for the CDR3: TGTGCCCGCAGCTTAGGCATGGACAGTCTGGCGACTAATGAAAAACTGTTTATT. Protein product: CARSLGMDSLATNEKLFI.